The sequence of this T cell receptor (beta chain) was determined in a study of blood T cell repertoires in COVID-19. Study-wide background: The United States, Italy and Spain provided the acute and convalescent COVID-19 samples. PBMCs, B-cell-depleted T cells, or T cells were the source of the cDNA or gDNA that made up the material.

Germline lookup yields CDR1 MNHEY and CDR2 SVGAGI. V lost 6 bases, J lost 0 bases, and 5 bases stayed unmatched. CDR3 length: 15 residues. The assay was immunoSEQ multiplex PCR, and TCRdb's table has in-frame clones only and misses some. The profile shows a few hundred thousand clones, nearly 90% of them singletons. The cohort comprised adults aged about 18 to 100 years residing in approximately 22 US areas. Participant-reported clinical history was the basis for cohort assignment. The TCR comes from a woman aged 25 to 39 who had recovered from COVID-19. Sequenced: PBMCs or T cells enriched from blood (not recorded which). V and J are TRBV6-5 and TRBJ1-5, with TRBD1 matching 7 bases. Here the CDR3 DNA reads TGTGCCAGCAGAGGGACAGATTATAGCAATCAGCCCCAGCATTTT. Translating it yields CASRGTDYSNQPQHF.